The 20 T cell receptor beta chains reported below all come from one sample, sequenced in a study of blood T cell repertoires in COVID-19. Some clones are missing from TCRdb's copy, which holds only in-frame ones; the method was immunoSEQ multiplex PCR. In the table there are about 500,000 clones, about 90% of which are singletons. The specimen sequenced was PBMCs or T cells enriched from blood (not recorded which). The receptor source for this set is a woman aged 18-29 years who had recovered from COVID-19.

V is TRBV7-3 and J is TRBJ2-2; D may be TRBD1 (6 bases). This CDR3 has 16 amino acids. Germline lookup yields CDR1 SGHTA and CDR2 FQGTGA. Between the trimmed V and J ends, which lost 6 bases and 3 bases, there was a span of 17 bases. CDR3 residues: CASRKQGDLDTGELFF. Here the CDR3 DNA reads TGTGCCAGCAGGAAACAGGGAGATCTTGACACCGGGGAGCTGTTTTTT.

The chain combines TRBV6-5 with TRBJ2-7; tentative D call: TRBD1 (6 bases). Germline V gives CDR1 MNHEY, CDR2 SVGAGI. V was cut by 2 bases and J by 3 bases, with 14 bases left in between. This CDR3 is built from 15 residues. The CDR3 bases are TGTGCCAGCAGTTACGCAAGGACAGTGAGCTACGAGCAGTACTTC. The encoded protein is CASSYARTVSYEQYF.

A word on this clone: This sample also contains other DNA sequences that code for the same CDR3. The chain is built from TRBV6-5 and TRBJ1-2; D is unclear. Trimming removed 0 bases from V and 7 bases from J, with 9 bases in between. From germline, CDR1 is MNHEY and CDR2 SVGAGI. This CDR3 contains 13 residues. The CDR3: CASSYSRGGGYTF. The DNA for the CDR3 is TGTGCCAGCAGTTACTCGAGAGGCGGTGGCTACACCTTC.

The CDR3 loop is CASSYGFSDGYTF. DNA of the CDR3: TGTGCCAGCAGTTACGGGTTCTCAGATGGCTACACCTTC. The chain has TRBV12-3 or TRBV12-4 and TRBJ1-2; D remains unclear. There are 13 residues in the CDR3. V was cut by 4 bases and J by 6 bases, with 12 bases left in between.

The V and J genes are TRBV30 and TRBJ2-2, with TRBD2 as a possible D gene (6 bases). The CDR3 sequence is 16 residues long. The V and J ends lost 5 bases and 0 bases respectively, with 16 bases between them. Germline-derived CDR1 and CDR2 are GTSNPN and SVGIG (reference sequence). CDR3 coding DNA: TGTGCCTGGGATATACACCGCGGGGCGAACACCGGGGAGCTGTTTTTT. Its protein is CAWDIHRGANTGELFF.

The J gene is TRBJ2-1, the V gene TRBV7-9; 7 bases map to TRBD1. CDR1 and CDR2 from the germline V gene are SEHNR and FQNEAQ (reference sequence). This CDR3 has 15 amino acids. V trimming: 4 bases; J trimming: 5 bases; junction bases outside the gene matches: 8. CDR3 DNA: TGTGCCAGCAGCTCGAACCTAGACAGGGACAATGAGCAGTTCTTC. Encoded protein: CASSSNLDRDNEQFF.

This clone showed up just once. For the CDR3, the DNA is TGTGCCAGCTCACCCCCGGGCGGGGCCCAAGAGACCCAGTACTTC. Encoded protein: CASSPPGGAQETQYF. The rearrangement links TRBV18 to TRBJ2-5; the D gene is possibly TRBD2 (6 bases). The CDR3 loop spans 15 amino acids. Trimming removed 3 bases from V and 1 base from J, with 12 bases in between. Germline CDR1 KGHSH, CDR2 LQKENI.

The V gene is TRBV30, the J gene TRBJ1-6; maybe TRBD1 (5 bases). Between the trimmed V and J ends, which lost 8 bases and 10 bases, there was a span of 18 bases. There are 13 residues in the CDR3. Germline CDR1 is GTSNPN and CDR2 is SVGIG (reference sequence). The CDR3 DNA reads as TGTGCCGGAGCGTACTCAGGGTTCTCACCCCTCCACTTT. Its protein is CAGAYSGFSPLHF.

The gene calls are TRBV5-1 and TRBJ1-1; D call uncertain. This CDR3 has 15 amino acids. Germline lookup yields CDR1 SGHRS and CDR2 YFSETQ. The ends were cut back, 4 bases at V and 1 base at J, with 14 bases in the middle. Written as DNA, the CDR3 is TGCGCCAGCAGCCTGTCCCGGGTATCGAACACTGAAGCTTTCTTT. Translation gives CASSLSRVSNTEAFF.

The rearrangement joins TRBV7-8 to TRBJ1-1; possible D gene TRBD1, 5 bases. Germline V gives CDR1 SGHVS, CDR2 FQNEAQ. The CDR3 is 14 residues long. The germline V and J ends were trimmed by 2 bases and 10 bases, with 17 bases remaining between them. CDR3 loop: CASSLTGGEDGAFF. For the CDR3, the DNA is TGTGCCAGCAGCTTAACTGGGGGGGAAGATGGAGCTTTCTTT.

This clone appeared once. The chain links TRBV5-4 to TRBJ2-2; maybe TRBD2 (6 bases). Germline assignment: CDR1 SGHNT and CDR2 YYREEE (reference sequence). V lost 4 bases to trimming and J lost 1 base, with 14 bases between them. This CDR3 has 16 residues. DNA for the CDR3: TGTGCCAGCAGCGAAACTGGGGGAGGGAACACCGGGGAGCTGTTTTTT. It yields the protein CASSETGGGNTGELFF.

V gene TRBV7-9 combines with J gene TRBJ1-2; the match to TRBD1 covers 8 bases. J gave up 2 bases and V 5 bases, and 10 bases lay outside the gene matches. The CDR3 covers 16 residues. CDR1 and CDR2 from the germline V gene are SEHNR and FQNEAQ (reference sequence). The CDR3 loop is CASSRGQGALNYGYTF. DNA of the CDR3: TGTGCCAGCAGCCGCGGACAGGGCGCTTTAAACTATGGCTACACCTTC. Together with reference TRBV7-9 and TRBJ1-2, the CDR3 gives the full variable domain: DTGVSQNPRHKITKRGQNVTFRCDPISEHNRLYWYRQTLGQGPEFLTYFQNEAQLEKSRLLSDRFSAERPKGSFSTLEIQRTEQGDSAMYLCASSRGQGALNYGYTFGSGTRLTVV.

This chain joins TRBV12-3 or TRBV12-4 and TRBJ2-5; D might be TRBD2 (5 bases). This CDR3 spans 13 amino acids. Trimming stripped 6 bases from V and 9 bases from J, with 17 bases between. The chain's CDR3 is CASRSGSSLAQYF. The CDR3 nucleotides read TGTGCCAGCAGGTCGGGGAGCTCCTTGGCCCAGTACTTC.

The chain couples TRBV30 to TRBJ2-1, with D possibly being TRBD1 (6 bases). CDR1 and CDR2 (germline): GTSNPN, SVGIG (reference sequence). V was cut by 4 bases and J by 7 bases, with 8 bases left in between. This CDR3 is 11 amino acids long. This chain's CDR3 is CAWTQGNEQFF. CDR3 nucleotides: TGTGCCTGGACTCAGGGGAATGAGCAGTTCTTC.

The gene calls are TRBV7-2 and TRBJ2-7; a weak D match, TRBD1 (5 bases). V was cut by 2 bases and J by 3 bases, with 23 bases left in between. There are 18 residues in the CDR3. Per the germline V gene, CDR1 is SGHTA and CDR2 is FQGNSA. This CDR3 reads CASSLQGGSPAFLYEQYF. The CDR3 bases are TGTGCCAGCAGCTTACAGGGCGGATCCCCCGCCTTCCTCTACGAGCAGTACTTC.

CDR3 coding DNA: TGTGCCAGCAGCGCCGCGGACGAGCAGTACTTC. Protein product: CASSAADEQYF. V usage is TRBV6-5 and J usage is TRBJ2-7; D is uncertain. The V gene lost 6 bases and the J gene lost 5 bases, with 8 bases spanning the gap. Germline CDR1 is MNHEY and CDR2 is SVGAGI. This CDR3 has 11 residues.

The genes are TRBV24-1 and TRBJ1-1, with 7 bases aligning to TRBD1. With 4 bases clipped from V and 1 base from J, the junction kept 11 bases outside the gene matches. In germline, CDR1 is KGHDR, CDR2 SFDVKD. This CDR3 spans 17 amino acids. The CDR3 bases are TGTGCCACCAGTGACCCCTGGCCGGGACAGACGAACACTGAAGCTTTCTTT. Its protein product is CATSDPWPGQTNTEAFF.

The V call is TRBV28, the J call TRBJ1-5; D possibly corresponds to TRBD1 (6 bases). Germline CDR1 is MDHEN and CDR2 is SYDVKM. Trimming stripped 5 bases from V and 1 base from J, with 15 bases between. There are 16 residues in the CDR3. The CDR3 sequence: CASSTNLRGSNQPQHF. The CDR3 DNA reads as TGTGCCAGCAGTACCAACTTAAGGGGGAGCAATCAGCCCCAGCATTTT.

The V gene is TRBV29-1, the J gene TRBJ1-1, with TRBD1 identical over 8 bases. The CDR3 loop spans 14 amino acids. Germline V gives CDR1 SQVTM, CDR2 ANQGSEA. With V trimmed by 1 base and J by 8 bases, 9 bases remained unmatched. CDR3 sequence: CSVEVPQGAREAFF. As DNA, the CDR3 is TGCAGCGTTGAAGTACCTCAGGGGGCGCGCGAAGCTTTCTTT.

J is TRBJ2-3 and V is TRBV13; 14 bases match TRBD2. V shed 3 bases and J 6 bases; nucleotides not matched to a gene: 8. The germline V gene has CDR1 PRHDT and CDR2 FYEKMQ (reference sequence). The CDR3 consists of 17 residues. The CDR3 sequence: CASSFKTSGGAGDTQYF. CDR3 in DNA: TGTGCCAGCAGCTTTAAGACTAGCGGGGGGGCAGGGGATACGCAGTATTTT.